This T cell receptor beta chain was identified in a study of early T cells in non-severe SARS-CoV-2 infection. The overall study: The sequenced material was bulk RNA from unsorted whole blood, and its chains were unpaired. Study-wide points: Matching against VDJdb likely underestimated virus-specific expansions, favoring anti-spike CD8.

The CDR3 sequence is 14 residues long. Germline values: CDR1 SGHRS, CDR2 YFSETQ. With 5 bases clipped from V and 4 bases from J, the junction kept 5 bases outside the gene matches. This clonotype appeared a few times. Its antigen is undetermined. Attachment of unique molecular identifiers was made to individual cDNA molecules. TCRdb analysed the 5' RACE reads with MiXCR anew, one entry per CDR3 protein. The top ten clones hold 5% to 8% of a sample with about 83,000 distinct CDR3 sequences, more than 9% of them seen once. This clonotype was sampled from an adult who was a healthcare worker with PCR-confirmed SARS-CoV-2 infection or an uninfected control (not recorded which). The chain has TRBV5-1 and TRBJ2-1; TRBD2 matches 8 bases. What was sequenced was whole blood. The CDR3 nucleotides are TGCGCCAGCAGTGAAGCGGGAGTTTACAATGAGCAGTTCTTC. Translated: CASSEAGVYNEQFF. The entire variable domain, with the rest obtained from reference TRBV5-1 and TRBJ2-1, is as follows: KAGVTQTPRYLIKTRGQQVTLSCSPISGHRSVSWYQQTPGQGLQFLFEYFSETQRNKGNFPGRFSGRQFSNSRSEMNVSTLELGDSALYLCASSEAGVYNEQFFGPGTRLTVL.